This TCR beta chain appears in the sequencing data of a study of cytomegalovirus exposure and HLA in healthy donors. 13 Jbeta primers and 60 Vbeta primers were used for the PCR. Assay used: immunoSEQ multiplex PCR; TCRdb lists only in-frame clones, some missing. Seen in this sample are around 58,000 clones; the ten most common clones hold around 9%. Findings of the study overall: Excluded were some V segments that proved indistinguishable, including TRBV6-2 and TRBV6-3. Most TCR sequences were rare, but some public TCRs occurred in many donors.

Germline trimming cut 4 bases from V and 2 bases from J; bases unmatched to any gene: 4. This CDR3 has 15 amino acids. The germline CDR1 and CDR2 sequences are LGHNA and YSLEER. Comments on this clone: Its antigen is as yet unknown.

The sequencing sample was made of PBMCs. This rearrangement joins TRBV4-3 to TRBJ2-7; 11 positions agree with TRBD2. The receptor was isolated from a man aged 50 to 60 in good health and CMV-seropositive. This CDR3 is CASSPGLADTYEQYF. CDR3 DNA: TGCGCCAGCAGCCCGGGACTAGCGGACACCTACGAGCAGTACTTC.